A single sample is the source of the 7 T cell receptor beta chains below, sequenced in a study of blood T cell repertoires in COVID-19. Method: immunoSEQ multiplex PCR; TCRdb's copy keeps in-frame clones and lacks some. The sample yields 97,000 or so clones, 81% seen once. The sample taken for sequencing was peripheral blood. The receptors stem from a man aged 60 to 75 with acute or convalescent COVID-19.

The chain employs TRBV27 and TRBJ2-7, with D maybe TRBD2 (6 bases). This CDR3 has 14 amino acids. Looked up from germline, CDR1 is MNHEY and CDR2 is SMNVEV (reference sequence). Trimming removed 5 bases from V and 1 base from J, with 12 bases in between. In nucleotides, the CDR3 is TGTGCCAGCAGTCGAACAGGAGGGTCCTACGAGCAGTACTTC. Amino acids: CASSRTGGSYEQYF.

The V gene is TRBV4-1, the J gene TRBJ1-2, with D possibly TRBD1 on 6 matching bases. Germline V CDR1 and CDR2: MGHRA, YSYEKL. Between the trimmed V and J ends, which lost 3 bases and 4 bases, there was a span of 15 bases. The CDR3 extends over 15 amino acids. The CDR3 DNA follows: TGCGCCAGCAGCCAGGTAACAGGGCTCGTCTATGGCTACACCTTC. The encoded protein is CASSQVTGLVYGYTF.

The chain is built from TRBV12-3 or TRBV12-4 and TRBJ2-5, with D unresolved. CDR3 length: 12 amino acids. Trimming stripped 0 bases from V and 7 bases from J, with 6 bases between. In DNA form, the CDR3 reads TGTGCCAGCAGTTTAGCGATCGGGACCCAGTACTTC. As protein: CASSLAIGTQYF.

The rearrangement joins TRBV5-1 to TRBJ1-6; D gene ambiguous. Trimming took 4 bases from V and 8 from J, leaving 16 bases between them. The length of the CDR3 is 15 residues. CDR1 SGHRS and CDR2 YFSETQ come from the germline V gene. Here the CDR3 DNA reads TGCGCCAGCAGCCAAAATGGAGGGAGTGATTCACCCCTCCACTTT. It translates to CASSQNGGSDSPLHF. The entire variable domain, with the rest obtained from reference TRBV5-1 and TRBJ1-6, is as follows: KAGVTQTPRYLIKTRGQQVTLSCSPISGHRSVSWYQQTPGQGLQFLFEYFSETQRNKGNFPGRFSGRQFSNSRSEMNVSTLELGDSALYLCASSQNGGSDSPLHFGNGTRLTVT.

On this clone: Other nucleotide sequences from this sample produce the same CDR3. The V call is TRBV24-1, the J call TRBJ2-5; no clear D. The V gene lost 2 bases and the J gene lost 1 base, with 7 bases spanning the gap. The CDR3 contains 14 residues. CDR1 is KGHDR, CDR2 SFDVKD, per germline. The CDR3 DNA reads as TGTGCCACCAGTGATTCAGGCAGCCAAGAGACCCAGTACTTC. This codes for CATSDSGSQETQYF.

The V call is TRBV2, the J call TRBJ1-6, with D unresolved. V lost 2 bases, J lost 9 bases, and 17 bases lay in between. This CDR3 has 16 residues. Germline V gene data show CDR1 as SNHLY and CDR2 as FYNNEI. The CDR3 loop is CASSENSLTLGSPLHF. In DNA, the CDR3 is TGTGCCAGCAGTGAAAACAGCCTAACGCTGGGTTCACCCCTCCACTTT.

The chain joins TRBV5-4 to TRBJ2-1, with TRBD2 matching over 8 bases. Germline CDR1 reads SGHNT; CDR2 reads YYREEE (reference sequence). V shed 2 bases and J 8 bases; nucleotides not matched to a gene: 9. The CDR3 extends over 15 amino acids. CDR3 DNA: TGTGCCAGCAGCTTCGGGGGGTTTAGCGGGGATGAGCAGTTCTTC. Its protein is CASSFGGFSGDEQFF.